This T cell receptor beta chain was sequenced during a study of metastatic and nonmetastatic thyroid tumors. As for the study in general: Comparison of repertoires was carried out across blood and tumor or nodule tissue from malignant and benign thyroid patients.

Thyroid surgery was performed in patients who had received no treatment beforehand. CDR1 and CDR2 from the germline V gene are SGHRS and YFSETQ. The CDR3 consists of 12 residues. V lost 0 bases and J lost 8, with 8 bases in between. MiXCR reprocessed the PCR reads for TCRdb. The sample contains over 8,500 clones, roughly 26% of which appear only once. This receptor was identified in a female donor with papillary thyroid cancer or a benign thyroid nodule (not recorded which). Some clones in this sample may be carry-over from other donors' samples. Sequencing input: tumor tissue. The chain carries TRBV5-1 and TRBJ2-5; D is unresolved. The CDR3 spells CASSLGQTTQYF. The DNA for the CDR3 is TGCGCCAGCAGCTTGGGGCAGACAACCCAGTACTTC.